The next 10 T cell receptor beta chains were all read from a single sample in a study of control samples from healthy donors and cancer patients. The table came from immunoSEQ multiplex PCR; TCRdb's copy has only in-frame clones and leaves some out. The repertoire includes some 95,000 clones, over 60% of them detected once, and 10% to 13% sits in the top ten. Sequences were obtained from blood. Receptor source: a woman in her twenties or thirties in good health.

The chain joins TRBV19 to TRBJ2-3; 8 bases are shared with TRBD1. V gave up 3 bases and J gave up 4 bases; unmatched junction bases: 9. Germline lookup yields CDR1 LNHDA and CDR2 SQIVND (reference sequence). The CDR3 runs 16 residues. The CDR3, as DNA: TGTGCCAGTAGTATCCTAGGACAGGGCACCCCAGATACGCAGTATTTT. Residues: CASSILGQGTPDTQYF.

This clone appeared once. This chain connects TRBV9 to TRBJ1-4; tentatively, D is TRBD1 (5 bases). V lost 3 bases and J lost 4, with 13 bases in between. Germline V CDR1 and CDR2: SGDLS, YYNGEE. This CDR3 has 15 amino acids. The CDR3 DNA sequence: TGTGCCAGCAGCGGACCTTCGGGGGGTAATGAAAAACTGTTTTTT. This gives the protein CASSGPSGGNEKLFF.

The chain has TRBV18 and TRBJ2-2, with 10 bases fitting TRBD2. Germline assignment: CDR1 KGHSH and CDR2 LQKENI. The CDR3 has 18 residues. Trimming cost V 3 bases and J 5 bases; bases outside gene matches: 12. CDR3: CASSPRLAGAPRTGELFF. The CDR3 nucleotides read TGTGCCAGCTCACCTCGGCTAGCGGGGGCTCCCAGGACCGGGGAGCTGTTTTTT.

CDR3 bases: TGTGCCAGCAGCTTGGCCTTCGGACTAGGGAGCACAGATACGCAGTATTTT. Protein product: CASSLAFGLGSTDTQYF. V and J are TRBV5-6 and TRBJ2-3, with TRBD2 identical over 7 bases. V shed 0 bases, J shed 0 bases, and the junction held 7 bases outside the gene matches. The CDR3 has 17 residues. Germline values: CDR1 SGHDT, CDR2 YYEEEE.

The chain joins TRBV14 to TRBJ1-1, with D unclear. The CDR3 is 15 residues long. V gave up 1 base and J gave up 1 base, with 10 bases separating them. CDR1 is SGHDN and CDR2 is FVKESK in the germline V gene. CDR3 DNA sequence: TGTGCCAGCAGCCAAGTACCGGGAGCGAACACTGAAGCTTTCTTT. Protein product: CASSQVPGANTEAFF.

The rearrangement joins TRBV30 to TRBJ1-1, with D perhaps TRBD1 (6 bases). Germline CDR1 GTSNPN, CDR2 SVGIG (reference sequence). The CDR3 has 15 residues. Trimming took off 1 base at V and 0 bases at J, with 12 bases between the two ends. Written as DNA, the CDR3 is TGTGCCTGGAGTGGGGGGGCCCCTATGAACACTGAAGCTTTCTTT. This gives the protein CAWSGGAPMNTEAFF.

Worth noting for this clone: Compared with germline, one end of the junction differs, possibly owing to a read error. The chain uses TRBV24-1 and TRBJ2-2; 8 nucleotides line up with TRBD2. CDR1 is KGHDR, CDR2 SFDVKD, per germline. This CDR3 region has 16 residues. In nucleotides, the CDR3 is TGTGCCACCAGTGATTTGGGGGGACTAGGGGCCGGCGAGCTGTTTTTT. The encoded protein is CATSDLGGLGAGELFF.

This chain uses TRBV10-3 with TRBJ2-1, with D maybe TRBD2 (6 bases). Trimming took 4 bases from V and 8 from J, leaving 12 bases between them. This CDR3 contains 13 residues. Per germline, CDR1 ENHRY and CDR2 SYGVKD. The CDR3 reads CAISARGSDEQFF. CDR3 DNA sequence: TGTGCCATCAGTGCACGGGGGTCGGATGAGCAGTTCTTC.

This chain links TRBV6-5 with TRBJ2-7, with 12 bases matching TRBD1. V dropped 0 bases and J dropped 4; count of bases not matched to a gene: 4. The CDR3 is made up of 16 amino acids. Germline loops: CDR1 MNHEY, CDR2 SVGAGI. The CDR3 coding sequence is TGTGCCAGCAGTTACTCCCGGGACAGGGGGCGATACGAGCAGTACTTC. Residues: CASSYSRDRGRYEQYF.

J is TRBJ1-1 and V is TRBV6-1; D is uncertain. Trimming left V 0 bases short and J 8 bases short, with 13 bases between. The CDR3 consists of 14 residues. Germline V gives CDR1 MNHNS, CDR2 SASEGT. CDR3 residues: CASSEAPLPKEAFF. In DNA, the CDR3 is TGTGCCAGCAGTGAAGCTCCACTTCCCAAGGAAGCTTTCTTT.